Below are 15 T cell receptor beta chains sequenced from a single sample in a study of blood T cells in healthy people across ages. The use of a sample-barcoded 5' primer and a J-beta primer mix characterized a second PCR of 7 to 11 cycles. Each CDR3 protein gets one entry after TCRdb re-called the 5' RACE reads with MiXCR. This table holds about 1.5 million distinct CDR3 sequences, 42% found once. The sample was blood. Receptor source: a woman aged 18 to 35 in good health.

This clonotype appeared many times. The chain uses TRBV20-1 and TRBJ2-7; 7 bases agree with TRBD1. The CDR3 consists of 12 residues. The V gene end was trimmed by 5 bases and the J gene end by 4 bases; junction bases not matched to a gene: 5. The germline gives CDR1 DFQATT, CDR2 SNEGSKA (reference sequence). The CDR3 region is CSAPDREYEQYF. CDR3 nucleotides: TGCAGTGCTCCCGACAGGGAGTACGAGCAGTACTTC.

This clonotype was observed at least ten times. The chain uses TRBV10-3 and TRBJ2-3, with 7 bases lining up with TRBD2. Germline loops: CDR1 ENHRY, CDR2 SYGVKD. V was pared by 1 base and J by 0 bases, with 7 bases of the junction left unmatched. This CDR3 region has 17 residues. The CDR3 coding sequence is TGTGCCATCAGTGAGTGGGGTAGCGGGCAGAGCACAGATACGCAGTATTTT. This gives the protein CAISEWGSGQSTDTQYF.

This clonotype has just a few counts. The rearrangement links TRBV20-1 to TRBJ2-5; a possible D gene is TRBD2 (6 bases). Deletions cut 6 bases from V and 4 bases from J, with 15 bases between. The CDR3 extends over 13 amino acids. CDR1 is DFQATT and CDR2 is SNEGSKA in the germline V gene (reference sequence). CDR3 in DNA: TGCAGTGCGGGGGACTCTCACCGAGAGACCCAGTACTTC. This gives the protein CSAGDSHRETQYF.

The chain links TRBV20-1 to TRBJ1-5; 7 bases agree with TRBD1. CDR1 and CDR2 (germline): DFQATT, SNEGSKA (reference sequence). CDR3 size: 14 residues. V shed 1 base and J 4 bases; nucleotides not matched to a gene: 4. CDR3 nucleotide sequence: TGCAGTGCTAGAGTAAACAGGGGAAATCAGCCCCAGCATTTT. Translated: CSARVNRGNQPQHF.

The CDR3 spells CASSLYGLAEHDTQYF. Written as DNA, the CDR3 is TGTGCCAGCAGTTTATACGGACTAGCCGAGCATGATACGCAGTATTTT. The chain is built from TRBV27 and TRBJ2-3, with TRBD2 identical over 8 bases. CDR1 MNHEY and CDR2 SMNVEV come from the germline V gene (reference sequence). CDR3 size: 16 residues. V shed 1 base, J shed 6 bases, and the junction held 9 bases outside the gene matches.

This clonotype was observed a handful of times. This chain joins TRBV4-3 and TRBJ1-2; TRBD1 might be the D (5 bases). This CDR3 is built from 14 residues. Germline CDR1 and CDR2: LGHNA and YSLEER. Deletions cut 4 bases from V and 2 bases from J, with 11 bases between. This CDR3 is CASSPRSGNYGYTF. CDR3 coding DNA: TGCGCCAGCAGCCCCAGGTCAGGGAACTATGGCTACACCTTC.

The chain has TRBV7-3 and TRBJ2-3, with a possible D match to TRBD1 (5 bases). Germline CDR1 is SGHTA and CDR2 is FQGTGA. The CDR3 consists of 15 residues. V was cut by 6 bases and J by 3 bases, with 16 bases left in between. For the CDR3, the DNA is TGTGCCAGCAGTTTGCGCCCTAGGGGAACAGATACGCAGTATTTT. It yields the protein CASSLRPRGTDTQYF. Combining the CDR3 with reference TRBV7-3 and TRBJ2-3 gives the whole variable domain GAGVSQTPSNKVTEKGKYVELRCDPISGHTALYWYRQSLGQGPEFLIYFQGTGAADDSGLPNDRFFAVRPEGSVSTLKIQRTERGDSAVYLCASSLRPRGTDTQYFGPGTRLTVL.

This clonotype was seen a handful of times. This rearrangement joins TRBV2 to TRBJ2-3; D remains ambiguous. Per germline, CDR1 SNHLY and CDR2 FYNNEI. There are 13 residues in the CDR3. Trimming pared 2 bases from V and 3 bases from J, leaving 6 bases between. CDR3: CASSELLTDTQYF. The CDR3 DNA reads as TGTGCCAGCAGTGAACTTCTGACAGATACGCAGTATTTT.

The gene calls are TRBV7-8 and TRBJ2-7; no clear D gene. This CDR3 comprises 13 residues. Germline lookup yields CDR1 SGHVS and CDR2 FQNEAQ. With 1 base removed from V and 5 bases from J, the gap between germline ends came to 9 bases. The CDR3 nucleotides read TGTGCCAGCAGCTTAGTGGTTACCCACGAGCAGTACTTC. Residues: CASSLVVTHEQYF.

V gene TRBV18 combines with J gene TRBJ1-4, with 7 bases identical to TRBD1. J gave up 4 bases and V 3 bases, and 8 bases lay outside the gene matches. Germline lookup yields CDR1 KGHSH and CDR2 LQKENI. This CDR3 has 16 amino acids. Written as DNA, the CDR3 is TGTGCCAGCTCACCTGACACAGGGGTCCTTAATGAAAAACTGTTTTTT. This translates into CASSPDTGVLNEKLFF.

V usage is TRBV7-2 and J usage is TRBJ2-3, with 11 bases fitting TRBD2. The V segment lost 4 bases and the J segment 4 bases; nucleotides outside the gene matches: 13. From germline, CDR1 is SGHTA and CDR2 FQGNSA. This CDR3 region has 18 residues. This CDR3 is CASSSGQDLLAGADTQYF. CDR3 sequence (DNA): TGTGCCAGCAGCTCCGGACAGGACCTACTAGCGGGAGCAGATACGCAGTATTTT. The full variable domain, its missing parts supplied by reference TRBV7-2 and TRBJ2-3, is GAGVSQSPSNKVTEKGKDVELRCDPISGHTALYWYRQSLGQGLEFLIYFQGNSAPDKSGLPSDRFSAERTGGSVSTLTIQRTQQEDSAVYLCASSSGQDLLAGADTQYFGPGTRLTVL.

The rearrangement joins TRBV3-1 to TRBJ2-4; perhaps D is TRBD1 or TRBD2 (5 bases each). Germline CDR1 and CDR2: LGHDT and YNNKEL (reference sequence). This CDR3 is built from 14 residues. Trimming took off 1 base at V and 9 bases at J, with 13 bases between the two ends. The DNA for the CDR3 is TGTGCCAGCAGCCAAGTCTTCGGGGACGGCATTCAGTACTTC. It encodes CASSQVFGDGIQYF.

V usage is TRBV11-2 and J usage is TRBJ2-2; 10 bases line up with TRBD2. Germline-derived CDR1 and CDR2 are SGHAT and FQNNGV. The CDR3 runs 17 residues. V was pared by 0 bases and J by 3 bases, with 4 bases of the junction left unmatched. The CDR3 sequence is CASSLDGLAVHTGELFF. The CDR3 DNA reads TGTGCCAGCAGCTTAGACGGACTAGCGGTGCACACCGGGGAGCTGTTTTTT.

The V and J genes are TRBV7-2 and TRBJ2-4; D is uncertain. The J call may be in error: the DNA end matches TRBJ2-5 better. This CDR3 is 13 amino acids long. From germline, CDR1 is SGHTA and CDR2 FQGNSA. CDR3 amino acids: CASSLDPSQTQYF. The CDR3 bases are TGTGCCAGCAGCTTAGACCCGAGTCAGACCCAGTACTTC.

The V gene is TRBV6-6, the J gene TRBJ2-4, with D perhaps matching TRBD1 (6 bases). TRBJ2-7 explains the end of the DNA better; the J call may be wrong. There are 13 residues in the CDR3. Per the germline V gene, CDR1 is MNHNY and CDR2 is SVGAGI (reference sequence). The CDR3 nucleotides are TGTGCCAGCAGTTGGGACACGCTTGACGAGCAGTACTTC. Amino acids: CASSWDTLDEQYF.